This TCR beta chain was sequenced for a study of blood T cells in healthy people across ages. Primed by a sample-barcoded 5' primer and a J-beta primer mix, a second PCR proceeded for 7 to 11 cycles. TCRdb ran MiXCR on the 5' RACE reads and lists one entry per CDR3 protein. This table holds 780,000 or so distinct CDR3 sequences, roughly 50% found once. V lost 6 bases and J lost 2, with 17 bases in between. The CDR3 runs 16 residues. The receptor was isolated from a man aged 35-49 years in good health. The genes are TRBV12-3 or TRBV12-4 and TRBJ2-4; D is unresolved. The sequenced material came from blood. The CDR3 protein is CASSTDSLVPKNIQYF. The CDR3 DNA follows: TGTGCCAGCAGCACCGACTCTCTAGTCCCCAAAAACATTCAGTACTTC.